This TCR beta chain is from a study of regulatory T cells in long-lasting Graves disease. As for time point: newly diagnosed GD, antithyroid drugs for less than 3 months. There was RNA extracted from PBMCs, and the TCR library was made from it. To make TCR beta libraries, researchers used iRepertoire HTBI primers and Arm-PCR of CDR3 regions. TCRdb redid the calling of the multiplex PCR reads with MiXCR, one entry per CDR3 protein. The sample includes roughly 500,000 distinct CDR3 sequences, about 13% seen only once; the top ten take roughly a tenth. CDR3 length equals 13 residues. Between the trimmed V and J ends, which lost 7 bases and 4 bases, there was a span of 14 bases. Germline CDR1 MNHEY, CDR2 SVGEGT. The same data also contributed to another study, on T cells in Graves' hyperthyroidism and ophthalmopathy. From that report: Most thyroid clonotypes with frequency above 0.001 were detected in blood.

The sequence was collected from a man aged 25 to 45 with Graves disease. Sequences were derived from peripheral blood mononuclear cells (PBMCs), sampled at new diagnosis, from a patient treated with antithyroid drugs. V is TRBV6-2 or TRBV6-3 and J is TRBJ2-7; D is ambiguous. The CDR3 is CASKPGYRYEQYF. DNA of the CDR3: TGTGCCAGCAAGCCAGGATATAGGTACGAGCAGTACTTC.